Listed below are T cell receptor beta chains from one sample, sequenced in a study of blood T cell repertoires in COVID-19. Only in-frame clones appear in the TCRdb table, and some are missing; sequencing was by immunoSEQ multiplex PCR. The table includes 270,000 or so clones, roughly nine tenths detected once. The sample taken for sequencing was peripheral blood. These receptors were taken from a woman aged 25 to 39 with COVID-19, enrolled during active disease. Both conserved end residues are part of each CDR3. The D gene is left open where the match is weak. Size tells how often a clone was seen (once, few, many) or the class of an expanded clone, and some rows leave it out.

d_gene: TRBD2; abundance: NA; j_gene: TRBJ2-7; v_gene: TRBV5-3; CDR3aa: CARSPGLAGDSYEQYF; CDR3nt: TGTGCCAGAAGCCCAGGACTAGCGGGGGATTCCTACGAGCAGTACTTC
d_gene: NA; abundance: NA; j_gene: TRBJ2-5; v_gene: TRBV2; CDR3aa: CASRGTPGTQYF; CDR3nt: TGTGCCAGCCGCGGAACTCCGGGGACCCAGTACTTC
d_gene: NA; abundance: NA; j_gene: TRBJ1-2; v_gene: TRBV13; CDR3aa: CASSSTVHYGYTF; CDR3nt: TGTGCCAGCAGCTCCACGGTTCACTATGGCTACACCTTC
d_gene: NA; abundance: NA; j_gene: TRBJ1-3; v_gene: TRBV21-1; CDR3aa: CAYKRNTIYF; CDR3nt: TGTGCCTACAAACGAAACACCATATATTTT
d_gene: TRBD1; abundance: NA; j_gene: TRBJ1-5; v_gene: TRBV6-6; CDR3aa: CASSLFPGTGDQPQHF; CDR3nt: TGTGCCAGCAGCCTCTTCCCCGGGACAGGGGATCAGCCCCAGCATTTT
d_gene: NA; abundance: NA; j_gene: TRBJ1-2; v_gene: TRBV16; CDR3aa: CASSQSSGPEPYGYTF; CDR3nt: TGTGCCAGCAGCCAATCCAGTGGGCCGGAACCTTATGGCTACACCTTC
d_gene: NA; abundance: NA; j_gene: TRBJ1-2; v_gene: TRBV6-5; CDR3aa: CASSARPGIYGYTF; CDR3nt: TGTGCCAGCAGCGCCCGGCCAGGGATCTATGGCTACACCTTC
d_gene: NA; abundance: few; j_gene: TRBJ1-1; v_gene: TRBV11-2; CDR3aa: CASSLSRGALNTEAFF; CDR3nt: TGTGCCAGCAGCTTATCCCGGGGGGCCTTGAACACTGAAGCTTTCTTT
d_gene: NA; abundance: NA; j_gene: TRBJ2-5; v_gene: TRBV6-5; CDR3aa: CASGPPQTQYF; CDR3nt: TGTGCCAGCGGGCCCCCTCAGACCCAGTACTTC
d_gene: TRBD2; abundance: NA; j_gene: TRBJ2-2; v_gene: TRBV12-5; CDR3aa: CASGDGGAVELFF; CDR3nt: TGTGCTAGTGGGGACGGGGGGGCCGTGGAGCTGTTTTTT
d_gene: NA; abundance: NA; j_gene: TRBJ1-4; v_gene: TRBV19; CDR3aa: CASSPTVNEKLFF; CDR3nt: TGTGCCAGTAGTCCAACAGTAAATGAAAAACTGTTTTTT